These 22 T cell receptor beta chains were sequenced from one sample in a study of blood T cells in healthy people across ages. Through a sample-barcoded 5' primer and a J-beta primer mix, a second PCR was run for roughly 6 to 11 cycles. TCRdb independently ran MiXCR on the 5' RACE reads; one entry per CDR3 protein. Of about 290,000 distinct CDR3 sequences listed, 25% to 30% were seen once; the top ten hold 25% to 30%. Sequences were obtained from blood. All receptors derive from an older woman in good health.

The chain has TRBV10-1 and TRBJ2-3, with TRBD2 identical over 7 bases. V was clipped by 5 bases and J by 2 bases; unmatched bases: 7. The CDR3 runs 15 residues. Germline CDR1 reads WNHNN; CDR2 reads SYGVQD (reference sequence). The CDR3 coding sequence is TGCGCCAGCAGTCTAGGAGCGGGAATCACAGATACGCAGTATTTT. Residues: CASSLGAGITDTQYF.

This clonotype was picked up a small number of times. This sequence joins TRBV7-2 and TRBJ1-5; D unclear. Per the germline V gene, CDR1 is SGHTA and CDR2 is FQGNSA. Trimming shortened V by 1 base and J by 2 bases, and 12 bases separated the two germline ends. This CDR3 spans 16 amino acids. This chain's CDR3 is CASSLVMGWGNQPQHF. CDR3 DNA sequence: TGTGCCAGCAGCTTAGTAATGGGTTGGGGCAATCAGCCCCAGCATTTT.

This clonotype occurred a few times. V gene TRBV9 combines with J gene TRBJ2-2, with 9 bases matching TRBD2. Germline V gene sequence: CDR1 SGDLS, CDR2 YYNGEE. CDR3 length: 14 residues. The V gene end was trimmed by 2 bases and the J gene end by 5 bases; junction bases not matched to a gene: 1. The CDR3 nucleotides read TGTGCCAGCAGCGTGGCGGGGGGGACCGGGGAGCTGTTTTTT. This gives the protein CASSVAGGTGELFF.

This clonotype was counted a few times. This chain connects TRBV5-6 to TRBJ2-1, with no clear D. The CDR3 is 13 residues long. Looked up from germline, CDR1 is SGHDT and CDR2 is YYEEEE. Trimming removed 0 bases from V and 5 bases from J, with 6 bases in between. CDR3 sequence (DNA): TGTGCCAGCAGCTTGGGAGGAGACAATGAGCAGTTCTTC. Translating gives CASSLGGDNEQFF.

This clonotype has ten or more counts. The chain carries TRBV12-3 or TRBV12-4 and TRBJ2-1; 14 positions agree with TRBD2. V lost 9 bases to trimming and J lost 6 bases; unmatched junction nucleotides: 7. The CDR3 consists of 15 residues. The CDR3 is CASSRGLAGGNEQFF. CDR3 coding DNA: TGTGCCAGTAGCCGTGGACTAGCGGGAGGCAATGAGCAGTTCTTC.

The genes are TRBV14 and TRBJ2-3; the D gene is possibly TRBD1 (7 bases). CDR3 size: 15 residues. Germline CDR1 SGHDN, CDR2 FVKESK. Trimming removed 8 bases at V and 5 bases at J, with 20 bases between. Written as DNA, the CDR3 is TGTGCCAGCTCGGCGCACAGGGGAGGTGGAGATACGCAGTATTTT. It codes for CASSAHRGGGDTQYF.

The chain couples TRBV29-1 to TRBJ2-1; no firm D call. Germline CDR1 SQVTM, CDR2 ANQGSEA. Deletions cut 5 bases from V and 6 bases from J, with 8 bases between. This CDR3 has 11 residues. For the CDR3, the DNA is TGCAGCGTTTGGTCCCTCAATGAGCAGTTCTTC. This translates into CSVWSLNEQFF.

CDR3 in DNA: TGTGCCAGCAGCCCAGGGACTACCAACAATGAGCAGTTCTTC. Translated, it gives CASSPGTTNNEQFF. The rearrangement links TRBV7-2 to TRBJ2-1; 7 bases match TRBD2. The CDR3 runs to 14 residues. Germline CDR1 is SGHTA and CDR2 is FQGNSA. Unmatched junction bases numbered 6, after V lost 5 bases and J lost 5 bases.

This clonotype was found a few times. The V gene is TRBV11-2, the J gene TRBJ1-2; D might be TRBD1 (5 bases). This CDR3 comprises 15 residues. V was clipped by 0 bases and J by 4 bases, with 12 bases between them. CDR1 is SGHAT and CDR2 is FQNNGV in the germline V gene. The CDR3 nucleotides read TGTGCCAGCAGCTTAGAATTTCAGGGTACCTATGGCTACACCTTC. The encoded protein is CASSLEFQGTYGYTF.

This clonotype was seen a handful of times. The V and J genes are TRBV25-1 and TRBJ1-4; 9 bases are a match to TRBD1. This CDR3 is built from 16 residues. Germline assignment: CDR1 MGHDK and CDR2 SYGVNS. J was trimmed by 7 bases and V by 2 bases; bases with no gene match: 8. This CDR3 reads CASSESPGQGIEKLFF. For the CDR3, the DNA is TGTGCCAGCAGTGAAAGTCCGGGACAGGGTATTGAAAAACTGTTTTTT.

As regards this clonotype: At one boundary the junction diverges from the germline segment, which might be a read error. The chain carries TRBV28 and TRBJ2-1; 8 bases align to TRBD1. The DNA end favors TRBJ2-5, so the J call may be wrong. Germline CDR1 MDHEN, CDR2 SYDVKM. This CDR3 is 15 amino acids long. The CDR3 region has the DNA TGTGCCGGCAGTTCGCCCACAGGGGGTGTGGAGACCCAGTACTTC. Its translation: CAGSSPTGGVETQYF.

This clonotype appeared a few times. V gene TRBV6-1 combines with J gene TRBJ2-1, with 7 positions matching TRBD2. The CDR3 sequence is 17 residues long. The germline V gene encodes CDR1 MNHNS and CDR2 SASEGT. V lost 6 bases, J lost 1 base, and 12 bases stayed unmatched. The CDR3 region is CASRGAFGGRSYNEQFF. CDR3 in DNA: TGTGCCAGCAGGGGAGCCTTTGGCGGGAGATCCTACAATGAGCAGTTCTTC.

A few counts support this clonotype. This chain joins TRBV29-1 and TRBJ2-6; D may be TRBD1 or TRBD2 (5 bases each). The CDR3 is made up of 16 amino acids. CDR1 SQVTM and CDR2 ANQGSEA come from the germline V gene. The V end lost 4 bases, the J end lost 0 bases, and 13 bases lay between the germline ends. The CDR3 coding sequence is TGCAGCGTTGCAGGGACGACCGTCTCTGGGGCCAACGTCCTGACTTTC. This gives the protein CSVAGTTVSGANVLTF.

This clonotype was seen a handful of times. The chain recombines TRBV7-3 with TRBJ2-1; D perhaps matches TRBD2 (6 bases). The length of the CDR3 is 14 residues. V lost 4 bases to trimming and J lost 7 bases, with 14 bases between them. Germline V gene data show CDR1 as SGHTA and CDR2 as FQGTGA. CDR3 sequence (DNA): TGTGCCAGCAGCTCCAACGGCGGGATTAATGAGCAGTTCTTC. Translated, it gives CASSSNGGINEQFF.

This clonotype appeared once. The J gene is TRBJ2-5, the V gene TRBV20-1; TRBD1 agrees at 7 bases. The tail of the sequence fits TRBJ2-7 better, so the J call may be wrong. CDR1 is DFQATT, CDR2 SNEGSKA, per germline (reference sequence). CDR3 length: 14 residues. This CDR3 reads CSASRTGPSYEQYF. DNA of the CDR3: TGCAGTGCTTCTAGGACAGGACCTTCCTACGAGCAGTACTTC.

The rearrangement uses TRBV28 and TRBJ2-4, with a tentative D call TRBD1 (5 bases). This CDR3 has 13 residues. Between the trimmed V and J ends, which lost 6 bases and 4 bases, there was a span of 10 bases. Germline V lookup: CDR1 MDHEN, CDR2 SYDVKM. For the CDR3, the DNA is TGTGCCAGCAGGGACGACAGAAAAAACATTCAGTACTTC. The encoded protein is CASRDDRKNIQYF.

For this clonotype: Germline is not matched at one junction end, which may reflect a read error. The chain couples TRBV7-2 to TRBJ2-7; TRBD2 aligns across 8 bases. Germline lookup yields CDR1 SGHTA and CDR2 FQGNSA. The CDR3 sequence is 16 residues long. CDR3 coding DNA: TGTGCCGGCAGCTTAACGGGAGGGATTAGCTCCTACGAGCAGTACTTC. As protein: CAGSLTGGISSYEQYF.

There are a few counts of this clonotype. V gene TRBV20-1 combines with J gene TRBJ1-4, with 7 bases lining up with TRBD1. Germline assignment: CDR1 DFQATT and CDR2 SNEGSKA (reference sequence). V shed 6 bases, J shed 6 bases, and the junction held 10 bases outside the gene matches. The CDR3 contains 14 residues. DNA for the CDR3: TGCAGTGCGTCCACTGGGACAGCGGATGAAAAACTGTTTTTT. It is translated as CSASTGTADEKLFF.

This clonotype came up a few times. This chain joins TRBV20-1 and TRBJ1-3; tentative D call: TRBD1 (5 bases). V was cut by 6 bases and J by 5 bases, with 14 bases left in between. The CDR3 sequence is 13 residues long. Germline CDR1 reads DFQATT; CDR2 reads SNEGSKA (reference sequence). The CDR3 nucleotides read TGCAGTGCCCTCCGGGACGGCCGAAACACCATATATTTT. Residues: CSALRDGRNTIYF.

This chain connects TRBV20-1 to TRBJ1-5; tentatively, D is TRBD1 (6 bases). Trimming removed 3 bases at V and 3 bases at J, with 12 bases between. The CDR3 is 14 amino acids. Germline V gene data show CDR1 as DFQATT and CDR2 as SNEGSKA (reference sequence). The CDR3 region has the DNA TGCAGTGCTAGTGGCAGGGGACACAATCAGCCCCAGCATTTT. It encodes CSASGRGHNQPQHF.

This clonotype was seen a handful of times. V gene TRBV18 combines with J gene TRBJ2-5; D not certain. The J call is doubtful: the DNA matches TRBJ2-7 better. The CDR3 runs 13 residues. Germline V gives CDR1 KGHSH, CDR2 LQKENI. The CDR3 DNA follows: TGTGCCAGCTCTAAGGCGAGAATGGACGAGCAGTACTTC. Amino acid sequence: CASSKARMDEQYF.

A few counts support this clonotype. The chain couples TRBV3-1 to TRBJ1-2, with TRBD1 as a possible D gene (5 bases). Germline loops: CDR1 LGHDT, CDR2 YNNKEL (reference sequence). CDR3 length: 14 amino acids. V shed 2 bases and J shed 1 base, with 8 bases lying between them. CDR3 DNA sequence: TGTGCCAGCAGCCAACGACAGCTTAACTATGGCTACACCTTC. Translation gives CASSQRQLNYGYTF.